This T cell receptor (beta chain) was retrieved from a study of shared clonotypes between healthy human individuals. Turning to the study itself: Donors were two women and a few men aged 18 to 49.

Findings and caveats of the study: In general, naive subsets displayed greater estimated richness than memory subsets did.

The protocol was immunoSEQ multiplex PCR, while the TCRdb copy is restricted to in-frame clones and leaves out a portion. The sample lists hundreds of thousands of clones, approximately 96% occurring once. V was clipped by 6 bases and J by 6 bases, with 18 bases between them. The CDR3 covers 15 residues. Germline CDR1 and CDR2: SGHTA and FQGNSA. Regarding this clone: The antigen is not known.

CD45RO negativity and positive selection for CCR7 defined naive CD8 cells, a population that excluded terminally differentiated effector memory CD45RA+ cells. The chain carries TRBV7-2 and TRBJ2-1; D possibly corresponds to TRBD2 (7 bases). The sample comprised naive CD8+ T cells sorted from blood. The sequence came from a woman aged 30 to 39 in good health. The CDR3: CASRPSPGGRNEQFF. The DNA of the CDR3 is TGTGCCAGCAGACCCTCCCCGGGGGGCCGCAATGAGCAGTTCTTC. The full variable domain, with the rest looked up from reference TRBV7-2 and TRBJ2-1, is GAGVSQSPSNKVTEKGKDVELRCDPISGHTALYWYRQSLGQGLEFLIYFQGNSAPDKSGLPSDRFSAERTGGSVSTLTIQRTQQEDSAVYLCASRPSPGGRNEQFFGPGTRLTVL.